The next 5 T cell receptor beta chains were all read from a single sample in a study of beta chain features in type 1 diabetes. TCRB transcripts that were expressed got sequenced, as all of the isolated RNA had been reverse transcribed. Clones were sequenced by immunoSEQ multiplex PCR, and TCRdb holds only the in-frame ones, with some missing. The sample has a few hundred thousand clones; 9.6% are singletons. Their recognized antigens are unknown. Broader study findings: Shortening that was moderate but significant affected the TCRB CDR3s of Type 1 diabetes patients in all four CD4+ subsets.

The specimen sequenced was central memory CD4+ T cells from blood. These receptor sequences come from a man in his thirties or forties with type 1 diabetes.

This clone has a handful of counts. The V call is TRBV6-1, the J call TRBJ2-3, with D perhaps matching TRBD2 (6 bases). The germline V and J ends were trimmed by 8 bases and 3 bases, with 9 bases remaining between them. Per germline, CDR1 MNHNS and CDR2 SASEGT. The CDR3 runs 12 residues. The CDR3 coding sequence is TGTGCCAGCCTTGGGGGGACAGATACGCAGTATTTT. The encoded protein is CASLGGTDTQYF.

This chain connects TRBV28 to TRBJ2-2, with D hard to call. Germline assignment: CDR1 MDHEN and CDR2 SYDVKM. The CDR3 has 14 residues. V was shortened by 2 bases and J by 7 bases, with 11 bases between the two germline ends. As DNA, the CDR3 is TGTGCCAGCAGTTTAGGTGGGGAAAGCGGGGAGCTGTTTTTT. Its protein product is CASSLGGESGELFF.

This clone has a count of ten or more. V gene TRBV27 combines with J gene TRBJ2-3; maybe TRBD2 (6 bases). The CDR3 spans 16 residues. Germline V lookup: CDR1 MNHEY, CDR2 SMNVEV (reference sequence). V lost 0 bases to trimming and J lost 1 base, with 11 bases between them. The CDR3 bases are TGTGCCAGCAGTTTATCTCGCGGGATAGGCACAGATACGCAGTATTTT. Amino acid sequence: CASSLSRGIGTDTQYF.

The genes are TRBV27 and TRBJ2-3; 8 bases agree with TRBD1. Trimming removed 5 bases from V and 4 bases from J; junction bases left unmatched: 5. Germline CDR1 and CDR2: MNHEY and SMNVEV (reference sequence). The CDR3 is 14 amino acids. CDR3 protein: CASSIDRGADTQYF. The CDR3 DNA sequence: TGTGCCAGCAGTATCGACAGGGGCGCAGATACGCAGTATTTT.

This clone came up a few times. The genes are TRBV7-9 and TRBJ1-6, with 8 bases that match TRBD1. V dropped 2 bases and J dropped 9; count of bases not matched to a gene: 9. The CDR3 covers 16 residues. The germline V gene encodes CDR1 SEHNR and CDR2 FQNEAQ (reference sequence). CDR3 DNA sequence: TGTGCCAGCAGCTTAAGCAGTCAGGGGGCTACTTCACCCCTCCACTTT. Translated: CASSLSSQGATSPLHF.